This T cell receptor (beta chain) was identified during a study of CD8+CD57+ T cells in acquired aplastic anemia. Study summary: Mean DNA quantity obtained from sorted CD4+ and CD8+ cells was 3 to 4 ug. General study points: Patients and controls shared 25 to 30 CD8+ CDR3 sequences, highly expressed in patients.

The authors sequenced patients whose flow cytometry had shown CD8+CD57+ cell expansion. Patients were therapy-naive when their blood was sampled. With respect to this clonotype: Its antigen is undetermined.

Germline-derived CDR1 and CDR2 are ENHRY and SYGVKD. With 10 bases removed from V and 4 bases from J, the gap between germline ends came to 11 bases. The CDR3 has 12 residues. The template for TCR beta VDJ and CDR3 sequence profiling was genomic DNA. TCRdb re-derived calls from the reads in MiXCR, one entry per CDR3 protein. Of roughly 280,000 distinct CDR3 sequences detected, roughly 59% appear once; the ten largest clones hold 1.3%. The chain joins TRBV10-3 to TRBJ2-1; D gene ambiguous. This receptor was identified in a human donor with aplastic anemia. The sequenced sample was sorted CD4+, CD8+, or CD8+CD57+ T cells (not recorded which) from PBMCs. CDR3 coding DNA: TGTGCCACCTTAGACGGATACAATGAGCAGTTCTTC. It translates to CATLDGYNEQFF.